This is a list of T cell receptor beta chains from one sample in a study of shared clonotypes between healthy human individuals. The protocol was immunoSEQ multiplex PCR, while the TCRdb copy is restricted to in-frame clones and leaves out a portion. Of roughly 2,000,000 clones in the sample, about 94% are singletons; the top ten hold roughly 1.2%. The sample was naive CD8+ T cells sorted from blood. All receptors come from a man in his late teens or twenties in good health. Both conserved end residues are part of each CDR3. The order of the fields is clone size, J gene, D gene, V gene, CDR3 DNA, CDR3 protein. The D gene is left open where the match is weak. Some rows have no size entry. The others give once, few or many, or a class for an expanded clone.

NA	TRBJ1-6	TRBD1	TRBV15	TGTGCCACCAGCAGGCACCCCCGGGACAGCCAAAGTCAGGATTCACCCCTCCACTTT	CATSRHPRDSQSQDSPLHF
NA	TRBJ1-5	NA	TRBV7-9	TGTGCCAGCAGCCTACAGGGTCAGCCCCAGCATTTT	CASSLQGQPQHF
NA	TRBJ2-7	NA	TRBV7-8	TGTGCCAGCAGCCTACCGGAGGGGAAGGCCGAGCAGTACTTC	CASSLPEGKAEQYF
NA	TRBJ2-3	NA	TRBV18	TGTGCCAGCTCATATGTACAGGCCACAGATACGCAGTATTTT	CASSYVQATDTQYF
NA	TRBJ1-2	NA	TRBV6-5	TGTGCCAGCAGTTACTCAGGAGAGAGCTATGGCTACACCTTC	CASSYSGESYGYTF
NA	TRBJ2-7	TRBD1	TRBV5-1	TGCGCCAGCAGCTTTATGATACAGGGGGAGGAGCAGTACTTC	CASSFMIQGEEQYF
few	TRBJ1-6	NA	TRBV27	TGTGCCAGCTCACTAACTTATAATTCACCCCTCCACTTT	CASSLTYNSPLHF
NA	TRBJ1-1	TRBD1	TRBV29-1	TGCAGCGTTCCCGGGACAGACCCGAACACTGAAGCTTTCTTT	CSVPGTDPNTEAFF
NA	TRBJ2-7	NA	TRBV2	TGTGCCAGCAGTGAATGGGCGGGGGCGTCCTACGAGCAGTACTTC	CASSEWAGASYEQYF
NA	TRBJ2-3	TRBD2	TRBV28	TGTGCCAGCAGTCCCTCCGGAACTAGCGGAGATACGCAGTATTTT	CASSPSGTSGDTQYF
NA	TRBJ2-7	TRBD1	TRBV6-1	TGTGCCAGCAGCGATGGACAGGGGCTGTCCTACGAGCAGTACTTC	CASSDGQGLSYEQYF
NA	TRBJ2-7	NA	TRBV29-1	TGCAGCGTGGGCGAGGGGGGGTCCATATACGAGCAGTACTTC	CSVGEGGSIYEQYF
NA	TRBJ2-1	TRBD2	TRBV7-9	TGTGCCAGCAGCTGGGGACTAGCGGGGGGACACCCCGCAGTGGAGCAGTTCTTC	CASSWGLAGGHPAVEQFF
NA	TRBJ2-5	NA	TRBV2	TGTGCCAGCAGGGTGACCGGAGAGACCCAGTACTTC	CASRVTGETQYF
NA	TRBJ2-5	TRBD2	TRBV28	TGTGCCAGCAGCGCCCCTAGCGGGGGGGCGAAATTCCAAGAGACCCAGTACTTC	CASSAPSGGAKFQETQYF
NA	TRBJ2-1	TRBD2	TRBV13	TGTGCCAGCAGCTTAGGCCCCAGCGGGGGGGCCAGATCCTACAATGAGCAGTTCTTC	CASSLGPSGGARSYNEQFF
NA	TRBJ2-1	TRBD2	TRBV12-5	TGTGCTAGTGGTTGGTCAGCGGGAGCCTACAATGAGCAGTTCTTC	CASGWSAGAYNEQFF
NA	TRBJ2-7	NA	TRBV19	TGTGCCAGTAGGTCTAGGGGGGCTCTCGAGCAGTACTTC	CASRSRGALEQYF
NA	TRBJ2-2	TRBD2	TRBV7-6	TGTGCCAGCAGCTTACTTGGGAGGGCCGGGGAGCTGTTTTTT	CASSLLGRAGELFF
NA	TRBJ2-7	TRBD1	TRBV28	TGTGCCAGCAATACAGGGGTGTACCCCCATTACTACGAGCAGTACTTC	CASNTGVYPHYYEQYF
NA	TRBJ1-2	NA	TRBV7-9	TGTGCCAGCAGCTTTGAGGGATACTATGGCTACACCTTC	CASSFEGYYGYTF
NA	TRBJ2-7	NA	TRBV6-5	TGTGCCAGCAGTTACTCGCGGGACACCTACGAGCAGTACTTC	CASSYSRDTYEQYF
NA	TRBJ1-1	TRBD1	TRBV5-4	TGTGCCAGCAGCCAACCGACAGGGCTGAACACTGAAGCTTTCTTT	CASSQPTGLNTEAFF
NA	TRBJ1-1	TRBD1	TRBV6-1	TGTGCCAACCGAGGGGGCGCGGGAACTGAAGCTTTCTTT	CANRGGAGTEAFF
NA	TRBJ2-5	NA	TRBV7-2	TGTGCCAGCGCGCTTCGGGGGAGAGAAGAGACCCAGTACTTC	CASALRGREETQYF
NA	TRBJ2-2	TRBD1	TRBV7-6	TGTGCCAGCAGCTGGACAGGGGACACCGGGGAGCTGTTTTTT	CASSWTGDTGELFF
NA	TRBJ1-2	NA	TRBV13	TGTGCCAGCAGCTCAAACCAGGGGCGCGACTATGGCTACACCTTC	CASSSNQGRDYGYTF
NA	TRBJ2-3	NA	TRBV4-3	TGCGCCAGCAGCCAAGATTTTCCTACCTATGATACGCAGTATTTT	CASSQDFPTYDTQYF
NA	TRBJ2-7	TRBD1	TRBV10-2	TGCGCCAGCAGGGGACAGGGATATTACGAGCAGTACTTC	CASRGQGYYEQYF
NA	TRBJ2-7	TRBD2	TRBV30	TGTGCCTGGAGTTTAGGGGAGGGCTACGAGCAGTACTTC	CAWSLGEGYEQYF
NA	TRBJ1-4	NA	TRBV9	TGTGCCAGCAGCGTAGAGCAATCGAATGAAAAACTGTTTTTT	CASSVEQSNEKLFF
once	TRBJ2-7	NA	TRBV7-8	TGTGCCAGCAGCCCCCTGGGTGGTACCTACGAGCAGTACTTC	CASSPLGGTYEQYF
NA	TRBJ2-2	NA	TRBV10-3	TGTGCCATCAGTGGGTCGGAAACCGGGGAGCTGTTTTTT	CAISGSETGELFF
NA	TRBJ1-2	NA	TRBV27	TGTGCCAGCAGTTGGGGCAGCGATTCTAACTATGGCTACACCTTC	CASSWGSDSNYGYTF
NA	TRBJ2-1	NA	TRBV7-9	TGTGCCAGCAGCCCTAGCAGGGGCGCAAGGTTCAATGAGCAGTTCTTC	CASSPSRGARFNEQFF
NA	TRBJ1-5	NA	TRBV19	TGTGCCAGTACCCCATATGGTGTTGGGAATCAGCCCCAGCATTTT	CASTPYGVGNQPQHF
NA	TRBJ2-7	NA	TRBV5-8	TGTGCCAGCAGCTTGGAGGGACTCACCTACGAGCAGTACTTC	CASSLEGLTYEQYF
NA	TRBJ1-6	TRBD1	TRBV7-6	TGTGCCAGCAGTTTGGGACAGAATAATTCACCCCTCCACTTT	CASSLGQNNSPLHF
NA	TRBJ1-5	NA	TRBV30	TGTGCCTGGAGCACAGGGTCTGGGCAGCCCCAGCATTTT	CAWSTGSGQPQHF
NA	TRBJ2-3	TRBD2	TRBV9	TGTGCCAGCAGCGCGGACCACGGGACTAGCGGATATCAGGATACGCAGTATTTT	CASSADHGTSGYQDTQYF
NA	TRBJ2-7	NA	TRBV11-2	TGTGCCAGCAGGCACGGGACTGCGCACTCCTACGAGCAGTACTTC	CASRHGTAHSYEQYF
NA	TRBJ1-1	NA	TRBV10-3	TGTGCCATCAGTGATCTCGAAGACTTAACTGAAGCTTTCTTT	CAISDLEDLTEAFF
NA	TRBJ2-7	NA	TRBV27	TGTGCCACGTCGGTAGCGAGATCCTACGAGCAGTACTTC	CATSVARSYEQYF
NA	TRBJ2-3	NA	TRBV29-1	TGCAGCGTTGAGCCCCATGCCCCCTACGGAACAGATACGCAGTATTTT	CSVEPHAPYGTDTQYF
NA	TRBJ1-2	NA	TRBV4-1	TGCGCCAGCAGCCAAGATCTTCTCGACAGCGCACCGGCCAATGGCTACACCTTC	CASSQDLLDSAPANGYTF
NA	TRBJ1-3	NA	TRBV27	TGTGCCAGCAGTCCGTTTGGGGCTGGAAACACCATATATTTT	CASSPFGAGNTIYF
NA	TRBJ2-5	NA	TRBV7-6	TGTGCCAGCAGCTTATGGCTAGCTGCAGAGACCCAGTACTTC	CASSLWLAAETQYF
NA	TRBJ2-1	TRBD2	TRBV25-1	TGTGCCAGCAGTCTGGAAACGGGAGGGCCTCCCGATGAGCAGTTCTTC	CASSLETGGPPDEQFF